The 20 T cell receptor beta chains reported below all come from one sample, sequenced in a study of cytomegalovirus exposure and HLA in healthy donors. PCR involved 60 Vbeta and 13 Jbeta primers. Method: immunoSEQ multiplex PCR; TCRdb's copy keeps in-frame clones and lacks some. The sample shows 200,000 to 250,000 clones, roughly 82% of them seen only once. The specimen sequenced was PBMCs. The receptors here all came from a woman in her thirties or forties in good health and CMV-seropositive.

The V call is TRBV19, the J call TRBJ2-7; 7 bases line up with TRBD2. The germline gives CDR1 LNHDA, CDR2 SQIVND (reference sequence). The CDR3 spans 16 residues. J gave up 6 bases and V 2 bases, and 13 bases lay outside the gene matches. CDR3 sequence reads: CASSIWAGAGTVEQYF. The CDR3 DNA follows: TGTGCCAGTAGTATATGGGCGGGAGCAGGGACGGTCGAGCAGTACTTC.

The chain has TRBV29-1 and TRBJ1-1, with D possibly TRBD1 on 5 matching bases. The germline V gene has CDR1 SQVTM and CDR2 ANQGSEA. V was pared by 7 bases and J by 1 base, with 16 bases between. This CDR3 comprises 14 residues. As DNA, the CDR3 is TGCAGCGCTCTGCAGGGCCCGCAGAACACTGAAGCTTTCTTT. It is translated as CSALQGPQNTEAFF. Based on the CDR3 plus reference TRBV29-1 and TRBJ1-1, the full variable domain is SAVISQKPSRDICQRGTSLTIQCQVDSQVTMMFWYRQQPGQSLTLIATANQGSEATYESGFVIDKFPISRPNLTFSTLTVSNMSPEDSSIYLCSALQGPQNTEAFFGQGTRLTVV.

About this clone itself: A junction boundary mismatches the germline segment, possibly from a read error. Other DNA sequences of this sample code for an identical CDR3. The rearrangement joins TRBV13 to TRBJ2-1, with a possible D match to TRBD2 (5 bases). The CDR3 is 13 residues long. CDR1 is PRHDT and CDR2 is FYEKMQ in the germline V gene (reference sequence). The CDR3 sequence: CASSFLGDNEQFF. The CDR3 nucleotides read TGTGCCAGCAGCTTCTTGGGAGACAATGAACAGTTCTTC.

The genes are TRBV2 and TRBJ1-1; 9 bases are shared with TRBD1. This CDR3 comprises 14 residues. CDR1 and CDR2 (germline): SNHLY, FYNNEI. V gave up 6 bases and J gave up 1 base; unmatched junction bases: 3. CDR3 DNA: TGTGCCAGCAGCGACAGGGGGGGGAACACTGAAGCTTTCTTT. This sequence encodes CASSDRGGNTEAFF.

This chain uses TRBV5-1 with TRBJ1-1, with D possibly matching TRBD1 (5 bases). Trimming removed 7 bases at V and 3 bases at J, with 34 bases between. This CDR3 has 20 residues. Germline loops: CDR1 SGHRS, CDR2 YFSETQ. In nucleotides, the CDR3 is TGCGCCAGCCCCTCGGTCCGATACCCGAAAGGTCCGGCGGGACACACTGAAGCTTTCTTT. Protein product: CASPSVRYPKGPAGHTEAFF.

The V and J genes are TRBV6-1 and TRBJ2-7; TRBD2 agrees at 11 bases. CDR3 length equals 15 residues. Germline-derived CDR1 and CDR2 are MNHNS and SASEGT. Unmatched junction bases numbered 13, after V lost 8 bases and J lost 7 bases. The CDR3 loop reads CASRSDTSGRREQYF. CDR3 nucleotide sequence: TGTGCCAGCCGTTCCGACACTAGCGGGAGAAGGGAGCAGTACTTC.

This chain joins TRBV7-5 and TRBJ2-6; the D call TRBD2 from the table was never checked on the DNA. TRBV7-5 constitutes a pseudogene. The CDR3 totals 17 residues. The DNA of the CDR3 is TGTGTCAGAAGCTACCATGGACGGGGGTGGGGGGCCAACGTCCTGACTTTC. Protein sequence: CVRSYHGRGWGANVLTF.

The rearrangement links TRBV7-3 to TRBJ2-4, with D perhaps TRBD1 (5 bases). Germline V gene lookup returns CDR1 SGHTA and CDR2 FQGTGA. Trimming took 5 bases from V and 6 from J, leaving 14 bases between them. CDR3 length: 14 residues. CDR3 residues: CASSLGSQGNIQYF. CDR3 DNA sequence: TGTGCCAGCAGCCTGGGGTCTCAGGGAAACATTCAGTACTTC.

This chain joins TRBV11-3 and TRBJ2-5, with D perhaps TRBD2 (5 bases). The germline V gene has CDR1 SGHNT and CDR2 YENEEA. This CDR3 has 16 residues. V gave up 5 bases and J gave up 0 bases, with 16 bases separating them. This chain's CDR3 is CASSPLGLHHQETQYF. The CDR3 DNA reads TGTGCCAGCAGCCCTCTTGGACTGCATCACCAAGAGACCCAGTACTTC.

This chain uses TRBV5-6 with TRBJ1-2, with 7 bases lining up with TRBD1. Germline assignment: CDR1 SGHDT and CDR2 YYEEEE. V was clipped by 0 bases and J by 8 bases; unmatched bases: 7. CDR3 length: 14 residues. The CDR3 DNA sequence: TGTGCCAGCAGCTTGGTGACAGGGCGTTGGGGCTACACCTTC. It yields the protein CASSLVTGRWGYTF.

The CDR3 nucleotides are TGTGCCAGCAGCTTAAGAGGGGGCCCCTACAATGAGCAGTTCTTC. Translation: CASSLRGGPYNEQFF. The J gene is TRBJ2-1, the V gene TRBV7-9; 7 bases match TRBD1. The V gene's germline CDR1 is SEHNR and CDR2 FQNEAQ (reference sequence). This CDR3 contains 15 residues. V gave up 2 bases and J gave up 2 bases; unmatched junction bases: 3.

This clone was counted a single time. The V call is TRBV10-3, the J call TRBJ2-1; the D gene is possibly TRBD2 (6 bases). V lost 2 bases and J lost 5, with 13 bases in between. Germline V gene sequence: CDR1 ENHRY, CDR2 SYGVKD. The CDR3 length is 15 residues. The CDR3 sequence: CAISEKGGIDNEQFF. In nucleotides, the CDR3 is TGTGCCATCAGTGAGAAGGGCGGGATCGACAATGAGCAGTTCTTC.

The chain combines TRBV6-5 with TRBJ2-5; 12 bases match TRBD1. This CDR3 is built from 14 residues. CDR1 and CDR2 (germline): MNHEY, SVGAGI. J was trimmed by 4 bases and V by 5 bases; bases with no gene match: 2. CDR3 residues: CASSPGQGAETQYF. CDR3 bases: TGTGCCAGCAGTCCGGGACAGGGGGCAGAGACCCAGTACTTC.

J is TRBJ2-4 and V is TRBV5-4, with D perhaps matching TRBD1 (5 bases). V dropped 4 bases and J dropped 1 base, with 12 bases sitting between them. The CDR3 totals 15 residues. Germline CDR1 SGHNT, CDR2 YYREEE (reference sequence). CDR3 sequence (DNA): TGTGCCAGCAGCGCGGACAATACCGCCAAAAACATTCAGTACTTC. The encoded protein is CASSADNTAKNIQYF.

The rearrangement links TRBV5-1 to TRBJ2-2; a weak D match, TRBD1 (5 bases). The CDR3 covers 17 residues. The germline CDR1 and CDR2 sequences are SGHRS and YFSETQ. V lost 0 bases and J lost 2, with 14 bases in between. CDR3 nucleotides: TGCGCCAGCAGCTTGGTTAGGGGCAGAGGTAACACCGGGGAGCTGTTTTTT. Encoded protein: CASSLVRGRGNTGELFF.

Comments on this clone: A read error may produce the germline difference seen at one junction end. Additional DNA sequences in this sample encode the identical CDR3. The rearrangement links TRBV7-9 to TRBJ2-7, with 7 bases matching TRBD1. The germline gives CDR1 SEHNR, CDR2 FQNEAQ (reference sequence). The CDR3 contains 14 residues. Here the CDR3 DNA reads TGTTCCAGCAGCCCCCGGACAGGTACCTACGAGCAGTACTTC. Encoded protein: CSSSPRTGTYEQYF.

This chain links TRBV9 with TRBJ1-5; 8 bases align to TRBD1. V lost 4 bases and J lost 6; bases outside the gene matches: 9. The CDR3 spans 15 residues. Germline V CDR1 and CDR2: SGDLS, YYNGEE. The chain's CDR3 is CASSPTGGRGQPQHF. The CDR3 DNA follows: TGTGCCAGCAGCCCTACAGGGGGTAGGGGTCAGCCCCAGCATTTT.

This clone occurred once. The chain recombines TRBV5-6 with TRBJ1-2, with TRBD1 identical over 10 bases. The CDR3 contains 15 residues. V lost 3 bases to trimming and J lost 8 bases; unmatched junction nucleotides: 10. The V gene's germline CDR1 is SGHDT and CDR2 YYEEEE. The CDR3 DNA reads TGTGCCAGCAGCTGGGGCGACAGGGGGCCGGGGGGCTACACCTTC. Translating gives CASSWGDRGPGGYTF.

The table lists this clone with a few counts. A read error may account for a junction end that differs from germline. CDR3 nucleotide sequence: TGTTCCAGCAGCTTATCCAATAGCAATCAGCCCCAGCATTTT. The encoded protein is CSSSLSNSNQPQHF. The V gene is TRBV7-9, the J gene TRBJ1-5; D not certain. CDR1 is SEHNR, CDR2 FQNEAQ, per germline (reference sequence). CDR3 length: 14 amino acids.

In its sample, this clone was seen a few times. The gene calls are TRBV10-3 and TRBJ2-7; maybe TRBD2 (5 bases). CDR1 and CDR2 (germline): ENHRY, SYGVKD. CDR3 length equals 13 residues. With 6 bases removed from V and 3 bases from J, the gap between germline ends came to 12 bases. CDR3 coding DNA: TGTGCCATCAGGCGGGTGTCTAACTACGAGCAGTACTTC. This gives the protein CAIRRVSNYEQYF.